These 20 T cell receptor beta chains were all obtained from the same sample, sequenced in a study of long-term antiretroviral therapy in people with HIV. Researchers ran immunoSEQ v3.0 at survey level. Some clones are missing from TCRdb's copy, which holds only in-frame ones; the method was immunoSEQ multiplex PCR. The sample records over 30,000 clones, around 80% being singletons. The sequencing here drew on unsorted PBMCs, taken 0.6 years after starting antiretroviral therapy. These receptors were taken from a man aged 18 to 30 with HIV.

The chain is built from TRBV7-9 and TRBJ2-3; no firm D call. V shed 5 bases and J shed 4 bases, with 10 bases lying between them. From germline, CDR1 is SEHNR and CDR2 FQNEAQ (reference sequence). The CDR3 runs to 13 residues. This CDR3 reads CASSLLLADTQYF. CDR3 bases: TGTGCCAGCAGCCTCCTGCTGGCAGATACGCAGTATTTT.

The rearrangement joins TRBV29-1 to TRBJ1-4; no firm D call. The germline gives CDR1 SQVTM, CDR2 ANQGSEA. The CDR3 contains 13 residues. The ends were cut back, 7 bases at V and 0 bases at J, with 9 bases in the middle. CDR3 sequence (DNA): TGCAGCGGCCTTACTTCAACTAATGAAAAACTGTTTTTT. Translation gives CSGLTSTNEKLFF.

This clone has only a few counts. V gene TRBV2 combines with J gene TRBJ2-7, with 8 bases matching TRBD2. This CDR3 has 16 residues. The germline V gene has CDR1 SNHLY and CDR2 FYNNEI. V dropped 1 base and J dropped 3; count of bases not matched to a gene: 8. The DNA for the CDR3 is TGTGCCAGCAGTGAAGGGTCAGGCCTAGCGGGCTACGAGCAGTACTTC. Translation gives CASSEGSGLAGYEQYF.

The chain employs TRBV5-1 and TRBJ1-1, with unresolved D. CDR1 and CDR2 (germline): SGHRS, YFSETQ. The CDR3 totals 13 residues. V lost 0 bases, J lost 3 bases, and 6 bases lay in between. The CDR3 loop is CASSLEHDTEAFF. CDR3 nucleotide sequence: TGCGCCAGCAGCTTGGAACATGACACTGAAGCTTTCTTT.

This chain joins TRBV6-1 and TRBJ2-3; TRBD2 agrees at 13 bases. Germline trimming cut 2 bases from V and 3 bases from J; bases unmatched to any gene: 23. This CDR3 is built from 23 residues. CDR1 is MNHNS and CDR2 is SASEGT in the germline V gene. Here the CDR3 DNA reads TGTGCCAGCAGTGAAAATAATAGGCCAAGCCTCGAATGGACTAGCGGGAGAACAGATACGCAGTATTTT. This sequence encodes CASSENNRPSLEWTSGRTDTQYF.

The chain has TRBV28 and TRBJ2-7; D ambiguous. Germline lookup yields CDR1 MDHEN and CDR2 SYDVKM. The CDR3 contains 13 residues. With 4 bases removed from V and 3 bases from J, the gap between germline ends came to 10 bases. CDR3 residues: CASSSITIYEQYF. CDR3 DNA sequence: TGTGCCAGCAGTTCTATCACGATCTACGAGCAGTACTTC.

The rearrangement links TRBV5-4 to TRBJ2-7; 7 bases align to TRBD2. Per the germline V gene, CDR1 is SGHNT and CDR2 is YYREEE (reference sequence). Unmatched junction bases numbered 4, after V lost 4 bases and J lost 0 bases. The CDR3 runs 14 residues. The CDR3 DNA is TGTGCCAGCAGCCGCCGGACTAGCTCCTACGAGCAGTACTTC. Translation gives CASSRRTSSYEQYF.

The chain uses TRBV2 and TRBJ2-3; D tentatively fits TRBD1 or TRBD2 (5 bases each). V lost 7 bases, J lost 3 bases, and 20 bases lay in between. This CDR3 has 16 amino acids. Germline CDR1 is SNHLY and CDR2 is FYNNEI. The CDR3 nucleotides read TGTGCCAGCAATACCGGGACCCCCCTGTGGACAGATACGCAGTATTTT. This gives the protein CASNTGTPLWTDTQYF.

This clone was counted between two and nine times. The J gene is TRBJ1-2, the V gene TRBV30; D gene uncertain. V was cut by 5 bases and J by 10 bases, with 17 bases left in between. Germline V CDR1 and CDR2: GTSNPN, SVGIG (reference sequence). The CDR3 has 12 amino acids. CDR3 nucleotide sequence: TGTGCCTGGCTGACACCTCGAGCCAACTACACCTTC. As protein: CAWLTPRANYTF.

The chain couples TRBV5-4 to TRBJ1-5, with D possibly TRBD1 on 6 matching bases. Germline CDR1 and CDR2: SGHNT and YYREEE (reference sequence). The CDR3 extends over 16 amino acids. Trimming took 0 bases from V and 1 from J, leaving 11 bases between them. CDR3 sequence reads: CASSLDGGPSNQPQHF. The CDR3, as DNA: TGTGCCAGCAGCTTGGATGGGGGGCCGAGCAATCAGCCCCAGCATTTT.

The V gene is TRBV10-3, the J gene TRBJ2-3; 9 bases are a match to TRBD2. The CDR3 runs to 16 residues. Germline values: CDR1 ENHRY, CDR2 SYGVKD. J gave up 4 bases and V 5 bases, and 10 bases lay outside the gene matches. CDR3 nucleotide sequence: TGTGCCATCAGTAGGCGAGAGGCGGGAGGGCCAGATACGCAGTATTTT. Encoded protein: CAISRREAGGPDTQYF.

The chain uses TRBV6-5 and TRBJ1-1; D is unclear. CDR3 size: 11 residues. V shed 8 bases and J shed 1 base, with 5 bases lying between them. Germline CDR1 reads MNHEY; CDR2 reads SVGAGI. In DNA, the CDR3 is TGTGCCAGCCAGGAGAACACTGAAGCTTTCTTT. Its translation is CASQENTEAFF.

This chain links TRBV29-1 with TRBJ2-1, with D perhaps matching TRBD1 or TRBD2 (5 bases each). Between the trimmed V and J ends, which lost 4 bases and 5 bases, there was a span of 12 bases. CDR1 and CDR2 (germline): SQVTM, ANQGSEA. This CDR3 is built from 13 residues. CDR3: CSVVGDAHNEQFF. Written as DNA, the CDR3 is TGCAGCGTTGTGGGGGATGCTCACAATGAGCAGTTCTTC.

This chain joins TRBV6-5 and TRBJ2-1, with D uncertain. Germline CDR1 reads MNHEY; CDR2 reads SVGAGI. This CDR3 is 14 amino acids long. Trimming cost V 3 bases and J 1 base, with 7 bases left between them. CDR3 loop: CASSYSWSYNEQFF. CDR3 DNA sequence: TGTGCCAGCAGTTATAGCTGGTCCTACAATGAGCAGTTCTTC.

The chain employs TRBV5-6 and TRBJ2-7; TRBD2 is a possible D gene (7 bases). Germline V gives CDR1 SGHDT, CDR2 YYEEEE. Trimming took 5 bases from V and 4 from J, leaving 19 bases between them. CDR3 size: 15 residues. The DNA for the CDR3 is TGTGCCAGCAGGTCGCGCGGGGGCGCTTTTTACGAGCAGTACTTC. Translating gives CASRSRGGAFYEQYF.

V is TRBV15 and J is TRBJ2-7, with 8 positions matching TRBD1. V dropped 1 base and J dropped 2; count of bases not matched to a gene: 7. The V gene's germline CDR1 is LNHNV and CDR2 YYDKDF (reference sequence). The CDR3 contains 16 residues. The CDR3 reads CATSRGFGTGAYEQYF. In DNA, the CDR3 is TGTGCCACCAGCAGAGGATTCGGGACAGGTGCCTACGAGCAGTACTTC.

The chain is built from TRBV7-9 and TRBJ2-1, with no clear D. Trimming cost V 4 bases and J 0 bases, with 19 bases left between them. Looked up from germline, CDR1 is SEHNR and CDR2 is FQNEAQ (reference sequence). CDR3 size: 18 residues. The CDR3 is CASSSSTLSQSSYNEQFF. The CDR3 nucleotides are TGTGCCAGCAGCTCCTCAACCCTTAGCCAGAGCTCCTACAATGAGCAGTTCTTC.

This chain uses TRBV18 with TRBJ1-6; D unclear. Trimming removed 2 bases at V and 10 bases at J, with 9 bases between. The CDR3 extends over 13 amino acids. Per germline, CDR1 KGHSH and CDR2 LQKENI. CDR3 amino acids: CASSPRTESPLHF. As DNA, the CDR3 is TGTGCCAGCTCACCAAGGACGGAATCACCCCTCCACTTT.

This sequence joins TRBV19 and TRBJ1-3, with D uncertain. The CDR3 covers 13 residues. From germline, CDR1 is LNHDA and CDR2 SQIVND (reference sequence). V lost 6 bases and J 2 bases, leaving 8 bases between the germline ends. Here the CDR3 DNA reads TGTGCCAGTAGGAATGCAGCTGGAAACACCATATATTTT. It specifies CASRNAAGNTIYF.

The count of this clone is one. The V and J genes are TRBV5-1 and TRBJ2-7, with 11 bases matching TRBD2. Germline V lookup: CDR1 SGHRS, CDR2 YFSETQ. The CDR3 contains 17 residues. V gave up 6 bases and J gave up 6 bases; unmatched junction bases: 17. The CDR3 loop is CASTYHMGIAGGTEQYF. CDR3 DNA: TGCGCCAGCACTTACCACATGGGAATAGCGGGAGGGACCGAGCAGTACTTC.